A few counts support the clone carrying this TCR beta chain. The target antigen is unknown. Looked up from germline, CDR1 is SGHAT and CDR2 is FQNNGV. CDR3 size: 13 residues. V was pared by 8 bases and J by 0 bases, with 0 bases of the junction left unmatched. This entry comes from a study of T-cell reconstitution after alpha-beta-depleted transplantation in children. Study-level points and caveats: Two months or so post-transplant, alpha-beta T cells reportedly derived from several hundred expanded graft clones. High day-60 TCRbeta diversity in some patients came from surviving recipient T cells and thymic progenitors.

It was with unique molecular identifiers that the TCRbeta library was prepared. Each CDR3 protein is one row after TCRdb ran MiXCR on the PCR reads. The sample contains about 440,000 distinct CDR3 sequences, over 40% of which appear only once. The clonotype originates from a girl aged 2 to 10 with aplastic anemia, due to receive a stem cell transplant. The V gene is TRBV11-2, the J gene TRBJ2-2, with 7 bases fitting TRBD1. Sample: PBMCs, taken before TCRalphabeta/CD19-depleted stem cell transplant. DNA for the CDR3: TGTGCCAGCGGACAGGCGAACACCGGGGAGCTGTTTTTT. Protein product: CASGQANTGELFF.